This TCR beta chain derives from a study of shared clonotypes between healthy human individuals. Trimming removed 5 bases from V and 1 base from J; junction bases left unmatched: 6. The germline V gene has CDR1 SNHLY and CDR2 FYNNEI. The CDR3 spans 15 residues. TCRdb's copy holds only in-frame clones and misses some; the assay was immunoSEQ multiplex PCR. The sample has approximately 980,000 clones, around three quarters seen once. The clonotype originates from a man aged 18 to 29 in good health. The sequenced material came from memory CD4+ T cells sorted from blood. Subset given: CD45RA-negative fraction. The V call is TRBV2, the J call TRBJ1-2; 8 positions agree with TRBD1. The CDR3 DNA sequence: TGTGCCAGCAGTCCAAGGACAGGGTATAACTATGGCTACACCTTC. Translation: CASSPRTGYNYGYTF.